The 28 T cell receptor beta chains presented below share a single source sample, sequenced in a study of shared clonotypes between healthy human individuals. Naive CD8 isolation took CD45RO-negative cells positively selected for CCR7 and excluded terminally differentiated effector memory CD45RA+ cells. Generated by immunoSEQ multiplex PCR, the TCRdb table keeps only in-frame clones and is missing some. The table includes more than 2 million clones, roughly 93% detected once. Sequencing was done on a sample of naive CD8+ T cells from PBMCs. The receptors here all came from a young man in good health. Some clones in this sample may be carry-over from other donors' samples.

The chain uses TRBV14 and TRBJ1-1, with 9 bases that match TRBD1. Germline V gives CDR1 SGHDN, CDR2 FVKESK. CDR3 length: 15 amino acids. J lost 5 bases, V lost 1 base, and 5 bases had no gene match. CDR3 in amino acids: CASSQATGGWTEAFF. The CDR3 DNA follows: TGTGCCAGCAGCCAAGCGACAGGGGGTTGGACTGAAGCTTTCTTT. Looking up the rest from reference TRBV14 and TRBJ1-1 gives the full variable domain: EAGVTQFPSHSVIEKGQTVTLRCDPISGHDNLYWYRRVMGKEIKFLLHFVKESKQDESGMPNNRFLAERTGGTYSTLKVQPAELEDSGVYFCASSQATGGWTEAFFGQGTRLTVV.

CDR3 coding DNA: TGTGCCAGTAGTGCCCCCCGAGAGGGACGCGCCGAGCAGTACTTC. Its translation is CASSAPREGRAEQYF. The chain recombines TRBV19 with TRBJ2-7; D may be TRBD1 or TRBD2 (5 bases each). Germline CDR1 reads LNHDA; CDR2 reads SQIVND (reference sequence). V gave up 5 bases and J gave up 6 bases, with 20 bases separating them. The CDR3 covers 15 residues.

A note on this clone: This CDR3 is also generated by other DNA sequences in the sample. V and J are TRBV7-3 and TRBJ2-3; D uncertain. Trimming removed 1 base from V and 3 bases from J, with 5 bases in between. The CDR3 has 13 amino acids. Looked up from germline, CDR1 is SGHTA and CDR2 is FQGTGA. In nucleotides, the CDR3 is TGTGCCAGCAGCTTAAGTCCGACAGATACGCAGTATTTT. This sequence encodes CASSLSPTDTQYF.

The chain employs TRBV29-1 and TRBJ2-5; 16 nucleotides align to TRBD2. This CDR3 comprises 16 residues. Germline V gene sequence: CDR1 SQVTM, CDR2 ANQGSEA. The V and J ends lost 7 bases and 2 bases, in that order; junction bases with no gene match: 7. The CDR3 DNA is TGCAGCGGGGGGACTAGCGGGAGGGCCCGACAAGAGACCCAGTACTTC. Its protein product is CSGGTSGRARQETQYF.

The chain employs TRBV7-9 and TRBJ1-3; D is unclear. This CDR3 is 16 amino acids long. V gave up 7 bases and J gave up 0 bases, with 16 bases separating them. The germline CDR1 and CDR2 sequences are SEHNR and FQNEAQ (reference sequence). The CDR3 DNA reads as TGTGCCAGCACCACCTTTAAGCCCAGCTCTGGAAACACCATATATTTT. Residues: CASTTFKPSSGNTIYF.

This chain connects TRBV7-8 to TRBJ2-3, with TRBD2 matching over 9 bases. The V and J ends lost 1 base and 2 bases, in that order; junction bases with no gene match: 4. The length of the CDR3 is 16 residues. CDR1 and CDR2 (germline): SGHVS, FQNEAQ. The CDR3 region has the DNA TGTGCCAGCAGCTTAGTGCGGGAGGGCCCCACAGATACGCAGTATTTT. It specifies CASSLVREGPTDTQYF.

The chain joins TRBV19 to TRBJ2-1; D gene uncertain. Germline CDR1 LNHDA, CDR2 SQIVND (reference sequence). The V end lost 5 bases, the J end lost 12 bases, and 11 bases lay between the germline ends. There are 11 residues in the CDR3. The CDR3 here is CASSSGPGQFF. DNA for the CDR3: TGTGCCAGTAGTTCCGGACCCGGGCAGTTCTTC.

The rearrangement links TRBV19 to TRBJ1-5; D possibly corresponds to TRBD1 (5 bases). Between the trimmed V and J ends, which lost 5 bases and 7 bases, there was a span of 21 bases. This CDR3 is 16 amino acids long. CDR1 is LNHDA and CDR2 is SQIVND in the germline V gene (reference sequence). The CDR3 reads CASSGRKAGLDQPQHF. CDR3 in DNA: TGTGCCAGTAGTGGACGGAAGGCAGGGCTCGACCAGCCCCAGCATTTT. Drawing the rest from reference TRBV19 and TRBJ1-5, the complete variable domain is DGGITQSPKYLFRKEGQNVTLSCEQNLNHDAMYWYRQDPGQGLRLIYYSQIVNDFQKGDIAEGYSVSREKKESFPLTVTSAQKNPTAFYLCASSGRKAGLDQPQHFGDGTRLSIL.

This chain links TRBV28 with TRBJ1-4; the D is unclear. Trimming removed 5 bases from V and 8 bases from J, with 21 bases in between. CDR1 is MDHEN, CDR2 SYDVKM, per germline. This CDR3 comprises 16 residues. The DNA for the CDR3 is TGTGCCAGCAGTAACCCCGGGCGGGAGGGCGGAGAAAAACTGTTTTTT. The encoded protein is CASSNPGREGGEKLFF.

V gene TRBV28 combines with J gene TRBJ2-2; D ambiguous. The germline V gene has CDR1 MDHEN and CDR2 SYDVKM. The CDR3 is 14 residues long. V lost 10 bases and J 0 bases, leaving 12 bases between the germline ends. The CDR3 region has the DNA TGTGCCATCGAACAGAGGACGAACACCGGGGAGCTGTTTTTT. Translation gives CAIEQRTNTGELFF.

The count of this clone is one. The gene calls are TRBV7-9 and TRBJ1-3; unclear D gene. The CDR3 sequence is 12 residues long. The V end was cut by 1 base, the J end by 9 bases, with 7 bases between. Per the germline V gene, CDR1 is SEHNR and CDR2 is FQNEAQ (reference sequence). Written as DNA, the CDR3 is TGTGCCAGCAGCTTAGGAACATCCACCATATATTTT. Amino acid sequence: CASSLGTSTIYF.

The DNA of the CDR3 is TGTGCCAGCAGCCCCGGAGCGGGAGGGTTTTTCAATGAGCAGTTCTTC. Translated, it gives CASSPGAGGFFNEQFF. The chain combines TRBV7-3 with TRBJ2-1, with 10 bases identical to TRBD2. The junction had 10 bases not matched to a gene; V was cut back by 5 bases and J by 6 bases. From germline, CDR1 is SGHTA and CDR2 FQGTGA. This CDR3 region has 16 residues.

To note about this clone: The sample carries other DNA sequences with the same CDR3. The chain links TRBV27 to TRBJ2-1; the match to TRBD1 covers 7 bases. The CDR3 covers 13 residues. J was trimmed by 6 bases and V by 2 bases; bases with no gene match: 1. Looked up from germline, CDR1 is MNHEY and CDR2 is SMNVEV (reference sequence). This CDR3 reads CASSLGTANEQFF. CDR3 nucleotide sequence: TGTGCCAGCAGTTTAGGGACAGCCAATGAGCAGTTCTTC.

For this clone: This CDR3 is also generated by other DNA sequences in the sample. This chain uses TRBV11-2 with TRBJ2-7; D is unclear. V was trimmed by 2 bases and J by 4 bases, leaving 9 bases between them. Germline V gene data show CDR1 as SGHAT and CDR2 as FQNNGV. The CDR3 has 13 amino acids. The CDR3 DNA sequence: TGTGCCAGCAGCTTATCATTGAGTTACGAGCAGTACTTC. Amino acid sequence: CASSLSLSYEQYF.

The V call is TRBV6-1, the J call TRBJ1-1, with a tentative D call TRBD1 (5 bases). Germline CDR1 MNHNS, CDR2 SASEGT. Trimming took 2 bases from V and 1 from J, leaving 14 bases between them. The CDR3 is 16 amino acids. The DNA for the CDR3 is TGTGCCAGCAGTGAACGGGGCAGGGCCTCGAACACTGAAGCTTTCTTT. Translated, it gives CASSERGRASNTEAFF.

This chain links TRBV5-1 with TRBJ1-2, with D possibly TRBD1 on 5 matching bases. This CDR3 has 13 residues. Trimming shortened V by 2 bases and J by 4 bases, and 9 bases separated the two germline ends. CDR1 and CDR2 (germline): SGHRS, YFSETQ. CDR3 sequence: CASSFSGTYGYTF. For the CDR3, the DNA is TGCGCCAGCAGCTTCTCCGGGACCTATGGCTACACCTTC.

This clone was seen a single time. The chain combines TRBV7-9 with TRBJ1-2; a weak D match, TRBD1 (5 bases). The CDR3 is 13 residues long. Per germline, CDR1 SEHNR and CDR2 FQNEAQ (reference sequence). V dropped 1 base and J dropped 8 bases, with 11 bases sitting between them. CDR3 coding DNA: TGTGCCAGCAGCTTAGTCGGGGGTCAAGGCTACACCTTC. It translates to CASSLVGGQGYTF. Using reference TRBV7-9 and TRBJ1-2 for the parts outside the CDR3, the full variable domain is DTGVSQNPRHKITKRGQNVTFRCDPISEHNRLYWYRQTLGQGPEFLTYFQNEAQLEKSRLLSDRFSAERPKGSFSTLEIQRTEQGDSAMYLCASSLVGGQGYTFGSGTRLTVV.

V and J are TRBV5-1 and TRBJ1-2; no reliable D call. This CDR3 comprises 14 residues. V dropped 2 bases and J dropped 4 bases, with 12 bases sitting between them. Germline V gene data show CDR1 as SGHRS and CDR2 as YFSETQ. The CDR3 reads CASSFQEGGYGYTF. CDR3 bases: TGCGCCAGCAGCTTTCAGGAGGGAGGCTATGGCTACACCTTC.

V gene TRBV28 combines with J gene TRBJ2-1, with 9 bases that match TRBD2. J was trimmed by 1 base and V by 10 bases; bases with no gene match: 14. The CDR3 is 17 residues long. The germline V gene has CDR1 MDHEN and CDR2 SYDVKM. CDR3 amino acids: CATWRLAGPNSYNEQFF. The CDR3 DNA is TGTGCCACCTGGCGGCTAGCGGGACCAAATTCCTACAATGAGCAGTTCTTC.

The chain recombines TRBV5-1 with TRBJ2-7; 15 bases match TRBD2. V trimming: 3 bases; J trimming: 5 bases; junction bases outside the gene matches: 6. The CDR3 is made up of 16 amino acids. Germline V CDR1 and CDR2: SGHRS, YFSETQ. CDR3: CASSSGLAGGPNEQYF. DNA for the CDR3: TGCGCCAGCAGCTCCGGACTAGCGGGAGGGCCTAACGAGCAGTACTTC.

The CDR3 DNA reads TGTGCCAGCAGCGCACGGGGGAACACTGAAGCTTTCTTT. The encoded protein is CASSARGNTEAFF. J is TRBJ1-1 and V is TRBV11-3; D remains ambiguous. V lost 5 bases to trimming and J lost 1 base, with 8 bases between them. The CDR3 runs to 13 residues. CDR1 is SGHNT and CDR2 is YENEEA in the germline V gene.

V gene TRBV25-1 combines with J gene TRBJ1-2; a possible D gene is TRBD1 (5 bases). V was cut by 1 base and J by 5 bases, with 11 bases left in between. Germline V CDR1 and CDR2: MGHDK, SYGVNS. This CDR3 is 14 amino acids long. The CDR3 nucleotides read TGTGCCAGCAGTGAATCGGCAGGGCGATATGGCTACACCTTC. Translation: CASSESAGRYGYTF.

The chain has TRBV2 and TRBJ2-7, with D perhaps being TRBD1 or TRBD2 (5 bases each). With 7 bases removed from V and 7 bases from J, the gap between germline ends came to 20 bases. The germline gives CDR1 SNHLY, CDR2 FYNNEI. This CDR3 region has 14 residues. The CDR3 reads CASNDRAGDLEQYF. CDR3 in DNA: TGTGCCAGCAACGACCGTGCCGGGGACCTGGAGCAGTACTTC.

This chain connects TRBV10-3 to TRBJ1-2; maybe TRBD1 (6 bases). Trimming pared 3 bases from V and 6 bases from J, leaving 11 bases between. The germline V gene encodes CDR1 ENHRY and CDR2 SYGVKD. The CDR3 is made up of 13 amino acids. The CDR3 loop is CAISEGGKDGYTF. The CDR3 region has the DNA TGTGCCATCAGTGAAGGGGGGAAAGATGGCTACACCTTC.

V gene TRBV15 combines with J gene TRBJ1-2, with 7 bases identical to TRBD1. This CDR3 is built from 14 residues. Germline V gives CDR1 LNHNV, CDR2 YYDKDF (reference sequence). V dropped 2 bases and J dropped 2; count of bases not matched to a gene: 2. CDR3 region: CATSRKGQNYGYTF. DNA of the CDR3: TGTGCCACCAGCAGAAAGGGACAGAACTATGGCTACACCTTC.

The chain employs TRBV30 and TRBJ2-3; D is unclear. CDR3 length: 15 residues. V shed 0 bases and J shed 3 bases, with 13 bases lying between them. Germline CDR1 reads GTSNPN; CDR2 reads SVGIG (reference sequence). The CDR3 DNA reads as TGTGCCTGGAGTGTACGGGCTAGTAGAACAGATACGCAGTATTTT. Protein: CAWSVRASRTDTQYF.

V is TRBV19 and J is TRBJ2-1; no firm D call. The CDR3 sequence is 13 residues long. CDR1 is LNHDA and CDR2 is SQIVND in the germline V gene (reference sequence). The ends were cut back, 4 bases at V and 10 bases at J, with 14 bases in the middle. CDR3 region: CASSNDDLGEQFF. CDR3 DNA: TGTGCCAGTAGTAACGACGATCTGGGGGAGCAGTTCTTC.

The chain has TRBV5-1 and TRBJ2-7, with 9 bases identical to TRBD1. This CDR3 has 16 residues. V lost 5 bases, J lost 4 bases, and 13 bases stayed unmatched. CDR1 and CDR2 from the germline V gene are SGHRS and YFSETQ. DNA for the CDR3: TGCGCCAGCAGGGAAGGACCGGGACAGGGCATATACGAGCAGTACTTC. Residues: CASREGPGQGIYEQYF.